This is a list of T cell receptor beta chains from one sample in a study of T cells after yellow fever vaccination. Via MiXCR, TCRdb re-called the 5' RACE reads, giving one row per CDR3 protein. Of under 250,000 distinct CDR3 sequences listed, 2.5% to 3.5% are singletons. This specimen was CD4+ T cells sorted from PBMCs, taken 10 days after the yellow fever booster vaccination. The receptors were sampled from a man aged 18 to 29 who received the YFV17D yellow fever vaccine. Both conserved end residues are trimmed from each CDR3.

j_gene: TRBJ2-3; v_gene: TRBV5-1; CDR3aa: ASSLVQLGTDTQY
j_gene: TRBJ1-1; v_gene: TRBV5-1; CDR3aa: ASSFGRGTGTEAF
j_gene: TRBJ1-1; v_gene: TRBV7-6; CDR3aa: ASSTTAGGTGVPEAF
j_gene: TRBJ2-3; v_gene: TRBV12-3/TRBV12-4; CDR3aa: ASSSSAGEADTQY
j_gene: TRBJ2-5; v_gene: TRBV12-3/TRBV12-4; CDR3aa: ASSLGTRETQY
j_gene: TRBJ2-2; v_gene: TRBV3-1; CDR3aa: ASSPRGLLGELF
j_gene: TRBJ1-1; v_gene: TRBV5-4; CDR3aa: ASSLAGFTEAF
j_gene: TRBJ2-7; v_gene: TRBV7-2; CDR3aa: ASSFAGREQY
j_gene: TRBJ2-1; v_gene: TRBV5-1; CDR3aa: ASCIGADNEQF
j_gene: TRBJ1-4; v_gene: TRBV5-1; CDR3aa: ASSLDVATNEKLF
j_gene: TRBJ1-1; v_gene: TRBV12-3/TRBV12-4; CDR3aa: ASTGTGLDTEAF
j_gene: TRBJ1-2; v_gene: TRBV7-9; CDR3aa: ASSLQGTGPGGYT
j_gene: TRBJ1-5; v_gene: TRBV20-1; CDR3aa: SAIDGPIASNQPQH
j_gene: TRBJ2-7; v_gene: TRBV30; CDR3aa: ARADTYEQY
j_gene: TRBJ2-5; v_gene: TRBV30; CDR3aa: AWNRGSGEETQY
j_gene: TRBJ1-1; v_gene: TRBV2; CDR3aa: ASSEALVQWTEAF
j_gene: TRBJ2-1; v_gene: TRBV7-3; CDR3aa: ASSFPQDEQF
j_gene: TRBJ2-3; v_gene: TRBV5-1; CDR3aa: ASSLALGVSTDTQY
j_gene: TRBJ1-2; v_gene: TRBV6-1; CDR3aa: ASRSLGERDGYT
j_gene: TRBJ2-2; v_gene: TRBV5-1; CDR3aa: ASSLDRLTGELF
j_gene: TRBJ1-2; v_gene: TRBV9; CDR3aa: ASSTQRGAYGYT
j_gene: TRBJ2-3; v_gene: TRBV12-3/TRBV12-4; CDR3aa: ASSLNGGNTDTQY
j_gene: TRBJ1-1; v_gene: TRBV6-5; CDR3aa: AAGSGTEAF
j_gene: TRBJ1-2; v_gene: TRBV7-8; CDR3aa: ASSPTVSNYGYT
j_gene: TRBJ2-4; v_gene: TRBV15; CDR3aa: ATSRSLGGLADLAKNIQY
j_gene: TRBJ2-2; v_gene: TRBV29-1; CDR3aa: SAVVGAYTGELF
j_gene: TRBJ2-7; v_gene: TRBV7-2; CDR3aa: ASSFANSYEQY
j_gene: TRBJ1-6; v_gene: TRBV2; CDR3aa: ASSWTGNNSPLH
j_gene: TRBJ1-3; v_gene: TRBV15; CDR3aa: ATSRKISGNTIY
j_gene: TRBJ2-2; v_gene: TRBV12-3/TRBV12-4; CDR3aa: ASSLAVRNTGELF
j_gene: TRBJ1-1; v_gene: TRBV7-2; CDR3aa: ASSWDRKNTEAF
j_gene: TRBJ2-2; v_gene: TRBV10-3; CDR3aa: AISDEGRTGELF
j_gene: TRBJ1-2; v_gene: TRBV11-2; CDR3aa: ASSIREYGYT
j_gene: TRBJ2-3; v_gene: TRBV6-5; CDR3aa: ASRVGGSTDTQY
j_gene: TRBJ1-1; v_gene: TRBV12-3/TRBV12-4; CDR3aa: ASRDQGSTEAF
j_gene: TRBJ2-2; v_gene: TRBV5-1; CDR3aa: ASSLTGFTGELF
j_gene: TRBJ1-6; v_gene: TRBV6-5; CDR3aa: ASIPQVRGAQGADSPLH
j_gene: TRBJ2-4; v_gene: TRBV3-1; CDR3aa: ASSPGGTNIQY
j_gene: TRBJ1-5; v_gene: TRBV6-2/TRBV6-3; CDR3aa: ASTLDATGHSNQPQH
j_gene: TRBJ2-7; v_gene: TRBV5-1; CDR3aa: ASSGTTGTPTRGY
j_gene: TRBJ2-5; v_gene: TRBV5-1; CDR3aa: ASTLSWGIETQY
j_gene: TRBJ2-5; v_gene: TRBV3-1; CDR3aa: ASSQNSAPQETQY
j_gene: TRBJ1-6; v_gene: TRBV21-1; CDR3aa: ASSKGRAGRKNSPLH
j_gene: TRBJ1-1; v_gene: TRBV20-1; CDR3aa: RGVGGARTEAF
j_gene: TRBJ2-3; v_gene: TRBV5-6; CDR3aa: ASSPTGRSFGTQY
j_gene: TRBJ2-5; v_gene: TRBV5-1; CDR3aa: ASSQGGGETQY
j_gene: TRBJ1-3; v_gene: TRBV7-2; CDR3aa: ASSLVDLLWDTDVSGNTIY
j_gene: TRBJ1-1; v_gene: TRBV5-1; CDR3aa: ASSGEGTEAF
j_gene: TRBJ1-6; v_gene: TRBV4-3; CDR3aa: ASSQILAGGPPLH